Listed here are 8 T cell receptor beta chains from one sample, sequenced in a study of CD8+ T cells in alopecia areata. Reverse transcription of extracted RNA yielded cDNA, which provided the sequencing template. Clones were read by immunoSEQ multiplex PCR, and TCRdb kept only the in-frame ones, dropping some. The data show tens of thousands of clones, more than 65% seen once. Specified treatment: oral pan-JAK inhibitor, 5-10 mg twice daily. The material sequenced was CD8+ T cells sorted from blood, taken between weeks 43 and 45, from a patient treated with tofacitinib. These TCRs come from a human donor with alopecia areata.

J is TRBJ2-7 and V is TRBV14; possible D gene TRBD1, 6 bases. With 3 bases removed from V and 3 bases from J, the gap between germline ends came to 12 bases. Germline CDR1 SGHDN, CDR2 FVKESK. The CDR3 spans 14 residues. This CDR3 is CASSQYRADYEQYF. The CDR3 coding sequence is TGTGCCAGCAGCCAGTACAGGGCAGACTACGAGCAGTACTTC.

The chain employs TRBV6-6 and TRBJ2-7; D possibly corresponds to TRBD1 (7 bases). CDR3 length: 16 residues. Germline V gives CDR1 MNHNY, CDR2 SVGAGI (reference sequence). The ends were cut back, 8 bases at V and 0 bases at J, with 20 bases in the middle. CDR3 coding DNA: TGTGCCAGCCTAACTAGGGCGGGGACAGACTCCTACGAGCAGTACTTC. Translating gives CASLTRAGTDSYEQYF.

This chain uses TRBV7-2 with TRBJ1-2, with D possibly TRBD1 on 6 matching bases. V was trimmed by 5 bases and J by 0 bases, leaving 19 bases between them. The germline V gene encodes CDR1 SGHTA and CDR2 FQGNSA. CDR3 length: 17 amino acids. As DNA, the CDR3 is TGTGCCAGCAGCCGAACGTACAGGGAAGAAACTAACTATGGCTACACCTTC. Translation gives CASSRTYREETNYGYTF.

The chain recombines TRBV27 with TRBJ1-1, with 11 nucleotides matching TRBD1. Trimming removed 5 bases from V and 7 bases from J; junction bases left unmatched: 6. CDR3 size: 14 residues. Germline V gene lookup returns CDR1 MNHEY and CDR2 SMNVEV (reference sequence). CDR3 sequence: CASSTGQGASEAFF. The DNA of the CDR3 is TGTGCCAGCAGTACAGGACAGGGGGCGAGTGAAGCTTTCTTT.

The chain carries TRBV4-3 and TRBJ1-1; no definite D call. CDR3 length: 14 residues. Germline V gene lookup returns CDR1 LGHNA and CDR2 YSLEER. The V gene lost 1 base and the J gene lost 4 bases, with 10 bases spanning the gap. The CDR3 DNA sequence: TGCGCCAGCAGCCAAGGGCGGAAGGTCACTGAAGCTTTCTTT. This sequence encodes CASSQGRKVTEAFF.

The rearrangement uses TRBV9 and TRBJ2-2; no reliable D call. V shed 4 bases and J shed 6 bases, with 7 bases lying between them. The CDR3 is 12 amino acids. Germline CDR1 reads SGDLS; CDR2 reads YYNGEE. The CDR3 bases are TGTGCCAGCAGCCCCGGTCCCGGGGAGCTGTTTTTT. This gives the protein CASSPGPGELFF.

This clone was counted only a few times. J is TRBJ2-1 and V is TRBV5-6, with D hard to call. Deletions cut 6 bases from V and 8 bases from J, with 12 bases between. The CDR3 totals 12 residues. Germline CDR1 reads SGHDT; CDR2 reads YYEEEE. This CDR3 reads CASNSDRDEQFF. The CDR3 DNA follows: TGTGCCAGCAACTCAGATCGGGATGAGCAGTTCTTC.

This clone has more than one count but fewer than ten. The chain links TRBV15 to TRBJ2-2; 7 bases map to TRBD2. The CDR3 length is 16 residues. The ends lost 5 bases at V and 0 bases at J; junction bases unmatched: 6. Germline loops: CDR1 LNHNV, CDR2 YYDKDF (reference sequence). In nucleotides, the CDR3 is TGTGCCACCAGCCGAGGACGGGGGGCGAACACCGGGGAGCTGTTTTTT. Its translation: CATSRGRGANTGELFF.